This T cell receptor beta chain was sequenced during a study of T cell responses to AZD1222 COVID-19 vaccine (dated by TCRdb to about 2021). Study-wide context: AZD1222 recipients with second doses at about 4 weeks or about 12 weeks were pooled, because spike-specific TCR depth and breadth did not differ between schedules. TCR sequencing covered some 250 trial participants: about 210 given two doses of AZD1222 and approximately 26 given two doses of MenACWY control vaccine. Trial participants were enrolled by age into subgroups of 18-55, 56-69 and 70-plus years, and around 150, 28 and 57 TCR-sequenced participants, respectively, were included in these subgroups. Overall results and qualifications from the work: Because no day 14 peak-response samples were available, repertoires were characterized only after the peak T cell response. Epitopes outside the regions mutated in the B.1.351 and B.1.1.7 variants were reportedly recognized by nearly half of the unique spike-specific TCRs. Spike-specific TCR breadth and depth rose significantly after two AZD1222 doses compared with day 0 and with MenACWY recipients. Only 5 to 7 AZD1222 recipients were SARS-CoV-2 seropositive at baseline, limiting conclusions about previously exposed vaccinees. Participants were mostly white British and included more females than males, and it was suggested by the authors that clonal diversity may have been underestimated. The vaccine-associated CD4 TCRs covered the entire spike protein, and the dominant responses fell in regions 160-218 and 743-854. The 56-69-year group was small, and its depth increase did not reach significance, likely because of low power.

The time point label here, explained by the study, means: baseline before first vaccination. Vaccinee samples were obtained from the UK trials COV001 and COV002, which included a single-blind randomized controlled phase 2/3 trial of AZD1222 (ChAdOx1 nCoV-19) in healthy adults. For TCRbeta chain sequencing, PBMC samples were collected from trial participants at day 0 and at day 28 after the second dose. The CDR3 regions of human TCRbeta chains were analyzed by immunosequencing. As for the authors' bioinformatics: TCRs in the repertoires were compared against a reference library of SARS-CoV-2-specific TCRs that had been generated with the MIRA antigen-specificity platform. Breadth was defined as the fraction of unique TCRs that were SARS-CoV-2-associated. Depth was defined as the fraction of total T cells that were SARS-CoV-2-associated. Using the MIRA data, every spike-specific TCR was mapped to the spike region that the TCR reacted to and assigned to either a CD4 or a CD8 class. Log10-transformed breadth and depth values were compared by one-way ANOVA with Sidak's multiple comparisons tests. Drawn from immuneACCESS, this table holds only the in-frame rearrangements with V and J called that TCRdb kept. Clones are partly lost; checked studies trace under half to an unresolved V gene and leave the rest unexplained. V, J and clone size were drawn from that table, and D and trimming were deduced from the DNA. The sample table holds about 160,000 clones, of which 90% to 95% were seen once. The ten largest make up over 1.5% of the sample.

Concerning this clone: Its antigen target is currently unknown. The record has no base qualities; no much larger clone is one base away.

The source is an adult in good health. The sample consisted of peripheral blood, taken on day 0 of AZD1222 vaccination.

The CDR3 protein: CASSPGTPTDTQYF. The DNA is as follows: TGCGCCAGCAGCCCAGGGACCCCCACAGATACGCAGTATTTT. The rearrangement joined TRBV5-1 to TRBJ2-3; the D gene may be TRBD1 or TRBD2, since each aligns over 5 bases. Including cysteine and phenylalanine, the CDR3 has 14 amino acids. Kept here is only the CDR3 DNA, which spans 42 bases and is read in frame from base 1. In the germline V gene, CDR1 corresponds to SGHRS and CDR2 to YFSETQ. Trimming at the junction amounts to 4 bases on V and 2 bases on J, and the germline ends lie 11 bases apart.